A single sample is the source of the 7 T cell receptor beta chains below, sequenced in a study of blood T cells in healthy people across ages (dated by TCRdb to between 2014 and 2016). Libraries came from 5' RACE. Sequencer: Illumina HiSeq 2500. A second PCR of roughly 7 to 11 cycles was performed with a sample-barcoded 5' primer and a J-beta primer mix. Using fastp at Q25 and MiXCR, TCRdb reprocessed the public reads and kept productive beta chains. Entries are consolidated by CDR3 protein sequence, retaining the most common genes and DNA. This sample lists 1.4 million to 1.5 million distinct CDR3 sequences; roughly 45% were detected once. The ten largest clones capture approximately 7.9% of the sample. Sequences were obtained from blood. These TCRs come from a woman between 18 and 29 years old in good health.

This clonotype was detected only a few times. The chain recombines TRBV28 with TRBJ2-5, with TRBD2 identical over 13 bases. The CDR3 extends over 15 amino acids. The trim removed 6 bases at V and 5 bases at J, leaving 6 bases unmatched. Germline V gene lookup returns CDR1 MDHEN and CDR2 SYDVKM. CDR3 loop: CASSQLAGGTETQYF. The CDR3, as DNA: TGTGCCAGCAGCCAACTAGCGGGAGGGACCGAGACCCAGTACTTC.

The rearrangement uses TRBV5-1 and TRBJ1-1; 9 bases are shared with TRBD1. Germline V lookup: CDR1 SGHRS, CDR2 YFSETQ. V lost 4 bases and J lost 4; bases outside the gene matches: 8. The CDR3 totals 15 residues. CDR3: CASSPDRGWGTEAFF. CDR3 DNA sequence: TGCGCCAGCAGCCCGGACAGGGGTTGGGGCACTGAAGCTTTCTTT.

This clonotype was observed a handful of times. J is TRBJ2-5 and V is TRBV25-1; the D is unclear. The V gene lost 3 bases and the J gene lost 7 bases, with 12 bases spanning the gap. The CDR3 contains 13 residues. The germline V gene has CDR1 MGHDK and CDR2 SYGVNS. The CDR3 nucleotides read TGTGCCAGCAGTGACGCTGATCACGCGACCCAGTACTTC. Translated: CASSDADHATQYF. The full variable domain, its missing parts supplied by reference TRBV25-1 and TRBJ2-5, is EADIYQTPRYLVIGTGKKITLECSQTMGHDKMYWYQQDPGMELHLIHYSYGVNSTEKGDLSSESTVSRIRTEHFPLTLESARPSHTSQYLCASSDADHATQYFGPGTRLLVL.

This clonotype showed up just a few times. The chain combines TRBV7-9 with TRBJ2-4, with 10 bases identical to TRBD1. Near its end, the DNA agrees better with TRBJ2-7, so the J call may be wrong. Germline loops: CDR1 SEHNR, CDR2 FQNEAQ (reference sequence). This CDR3 has 13 residues. The CDR3 DNA follows: TGTGCCAGCGTGGGGACAGGGGACAACGAGCAGTACTTC. It yields the protein CASVGTGDNEQYF.

In this sample, this clonotype turned up a few times. This rearrangement joins TRBV5-1 to TRBJ2-5; D ambiguous. CDR1 is SGHRS and CDR2 is YFSETQ in the germline V gene. The V and J ends lost 2 bases and 3 bases respectively, with 8 bases between them. The length of the CDR3 is 13 residues. The CDR3 nucleotides are TGCGCCAGCAGCTTTATGACGGAAGAGACCCAGTACTTC. Amino acids: CASSFMTEETQYF.

This chain uses TRBV3-1 with TRBJ2-1; a possible D gene is TRBD2 (6 bases). In germline, CDR1 is LGHDT, CDR2 YNNKEL (reference sequence). Trimming took 4 bases from V and 7 from J, leaving 41 bases between them. The CDR3 has 23 amino acids. As DNA, the CDR3 is TGTGCCAGCAGCCCTCTTGGGGTTGGCGTTGTTGGCGGCGCGGGCGGGAAGAAAAATGAGCAGTTCTTC. Protein sequence: CASSPLGVGVVGGAGGKKNEQFF.

This clonotype was found a few times. The chain is built from TRBV4-1 and TRBJ1-2, with a possible D match to TRBD1 (5 bases). Germline V lookup: CDR1 MGHRA, CDR2 YSYEKL. The length of the CDR3 is 17 residues. Trimming pared 0 bases from V and 0 bases from J, leaving 14 bases between. CDR3 bases: TGCGCCAGCAGCCAAGAAGTGGTCAGGGAGGCTAACTATGGCTACACCTTC. It specifies CASSQEVVREANYGYTF.